This T cell receptor beta chain was sequenced during a study of regulatory T cells in long-lasting Graves disease. Through Arm-PCR of CDR3 regions and iRepertoire HTBI primers, TCR beta libraries were built. From the multiplex PCR reads, TCRdb called clonotypes with MiXCR, one entry per CDR3 protein. The profile shows hundreds of thousands of distinct CDR3 sequences, about 19% of them singletons. Germline assignment: CDR1 SNHLY and CDR2 FYNNEI. J was trimmed by 5 bases and V by 6 bases; bases with no gene match: 12. The CDR3 spans 15 residues. This clonotype was recorded at least ten times. The time point is: persistent/refractory GD, antithyroid drugs over 5 years with positive TRAb. Extracted PBMC RNA gave rise to the TCR library.

The sequence was collected from a female donor with Graves disease. This material consisted of peripheral blood mononuclear cells (PBMCs), taken when the disease was refractory, from a patient treated with antithyroid drugs. The V gene is TRBV2, the J gene TRBJ1-1; 7 bases align to TRBD1. This chain's CDR3 is CASRQSADRVTEAFF. CDR3 coding DNA: TGTGCCAGCAGGCAATCCGCAGACAGGGTTACTGAAGCTTTCTTT.